This T cell receptor beta chain was recorded in a study of blood T cells in healthy people across ages. Between the trimmed V and J ends, which lost 0 bases and 4 bases, there was a span of 16 bases. This CDR3 comprises 16 residues. From germline, CDR1 is DFQATT and CDR2 SNEGSKA (reference sequence). Worth noting for this clonotype: The antigen is unknown.

Together with a sample-barcoded 5' primer, a J-beta primer mix was included in a second PCR lasting 7 to 11 cycles. Each cDNA molecule received a tag from a template-switch adaptor that had 12 random nucleotides. TCRdb used MiXCR to reprocess the 5' RACE reads, holding one entry per CDR3 protein. Of 1,800,000 or so distinct CDR3 sequences in the sample, more than 35% were seen once. Findings and limits, study-wide: Estimates of diversity drawn from one million T cells were considered underestimates.

The clonotype was recovered from a human donor in good health. The chain uses TRBV20-1 and TRBJ2-1; weak D call: TRBD2 (6 bases). The sample was blood. The CDR3 bases are TGCAGTGCTAGAGATCCTTGGGAGGCAGGGTACAATGAGCAGTTCTTC. This codes for CSARDPWEAGYNEQFF.